Presented here are 15 T cell receptor beta chains from one specimen sequenced in a study of CD8 T cells in ankylosing spondylitis. TCRdb recomputed calls from the 5' RACE reads with MiXCR, one row per CDR3 protein. Of under 250,000 distinct CDR3 sequences in the sample, over 8.5% are singletons; the top ten hold roughly 6.8%. Sequences were obtained from blood, either unsorted or a sorted T cell fraction (not recorded which). These receptors were taken from a male donor with ankylosing spondylitis or in good health (not recorded which).

This clonotype was counted ten times or more. V gene TRBV29-1 combines with J gene TRBJ1-1; no clear D. V shed 6 bases and J shed 2 bases, with 13 bases lying between them. Germline V CDR1 and CDR2: SQVTM, ANQGSEA. The CDR3 totals 13 residues. CDR3 in amino acids: CSVLKKSNTEAFF. The CDR3 nucleotides read TGCAGCGTCCTAAAGAAGAGTAACACTGAAGCTTTCTTT.

In its sample, this clonotype was seen many times. The chain recombines TRBV20-1 with TRBJ2-7, with TRBD2 matching over 9 bases. CDR1 DFQATT and CDR2 SNEGSKA come from the germline V gene (reference sequence). V lost 6 bases and J lost 4; bases outside the gene matches: 13. The CDR3 loop spans 15 amino acids. The CDR3 DNA is TGCAGTGCCGCCCCCCTGACTAGCGGATTTTACGAGCAGTACTTC. Translating it yields CSAAPLTSGFYEQYF.

There are many counts of this clonotype. The rearrangement joins TRBV5-1 to TRBJ2-1, with TRBD2 identical over 12 bases. V was clipped by 0 bases and J by 7 bases; unmatched bases: 5. This CDR3 has 16 amino acids. Per the germline V gene, CDR1 is SGHRS and CDR2 is YFSETQ. CDR3 amino acids: CASSLVLAGGLNEQFF. The CDR3 coding sequence is TGCGCCAGCAGCTTGGTACTAGCGGGGGGCCTTAATGAGCAGTTCTTC.

This sequence joins TRBV30 and TRBJ1-1, with no clear D. This CDR3 has 13 residues. CDR1 is GTSNPN, CDR2 SVGIG, per germline (reference sequence). V was shortened by 5 bases and J by 3 bases, with 13 bases between the two germline ends. CDR3 DNA sequence: TGTGCCTGGGGTAAATCGGGCGACACTGAAGCTTTCTTT. Translating gives CAWGKSGDTEAFF.

This clonotype was observed many times. The chain uses TRBV12-3 or TRBV12-4 and TRBJ1-5, with D perhaps matching TRBD1 (6 bases). Trimming pared 4 bases from V and 5 bases from J, leaving 12 bases between. This CDR3 spans 14 amino acids. This chain's CDR3 is CASSSPDSYQPQHF. DNA for the CDR3: TGTGCCAGCAGTTCTCCGGACAGCTATCAGCCCCAGCATTTT.

This clonotype was counted at least ten times. V usage is TRBV5-1 and J usage is TRBJ2-1; D is possibly TRBD1 (6 bases). CDR3 length: 15 residues. The V gene's germline CDR1 is SGHRS and CDR2 YFSETQ. With 0 bases removed from V and 3 bases from J, the gap between germline ends came to 10 bases. The CDR3 nucleotides are TGCGCCAGCAGCTTGGCCTACAGGGACTACAATGAGCAGTTCTTC. Translated: CASSLAYRDYNEQFF.

The V call is TRBV10-2, the J call TRBJ1-1; the D gene is possibly TRBD1 (6 bases). The germline CDR1 and CDR2 sequences are WSHSY and SAAADI. The CDR3 length is 15 residues. Trimming pared 4 bases from V and 3 bases from J, leaving 15 bases between. The CDR3: CASSVMSGADTEAFF. The CDR3 coding sequence is TGCGCCAGCAGTGTTATGTCAGGGGCTGACACTGAAGCTTTCTTT.

This clonotype was counted ten times or more. The CDR3 DNA reads as TGCGCCAGCAGCTCAGCGGGACCCGGCTACGAGCAGTACTTC. As protein: CASSSAGPGYEQYF. This chain connects TRBV5-1 to TRBJ2-7; TRBD2 aligns across 7 bases. J gave up 3 bases and V 3 bases, and 6 bases lay outside the gene matches. This CDR3 comprises 14 residues. Germline V CDR1 and CDR2: SGHRS, YFSETQ.

This clonotype was counted ten times or more. The gene calls are TRBV15 and TRBJ1-1; tentatively, D is TRBD1 (6 bases). Germline CDR1 LNHNV, CDR2 YYDKDF (reference sequence). Deletions cut 3 bases from V and 5 bases from J, with 13 bases between. CDR3 length: 14 residues. The DNA for the CDR3 is TGTGCCACCAGCAGCACGGACAGAAGAACTGAAGCTTTCTTT. This sequence encodes CATSSTDRRTEAFF.

This clonotype was counted at least ten times. The chain couples TRBV4-1 to TRBJ2-4; D uncertain. Per the germline V gene, CDR1 is MGHRA and CDR2 is YSYEKL. Trimming pared 3 bases from V and 3 bases from J, leaving 6 bases between. This CDR3 comprises 13 residues. CDR3 nucleotide sequence: TGCGCCAGCAGCCACTTTGACAAAAACATTCAGTACTTC. It specifies CASSHFDKNIQYF.

This clonotype was seen ten or more times. This sequence joins TRBV9 and TRBJ1-2; D call uncertain. V lost 1 base to trimming and J lost 0 bases, with 10 bases between them. The CDR3 contains 15 residues. In germline, CDR1 is SGDLS, CDR2 YYNGEE. Here the CDR3 reads CASSVPDGTNYGYTF. The CDR3 DNA follows: TGTGCCAGCAGCGTACCCGACGGAACTAACTATGGCTACACCTTC.

This clonotype appeared many times. The chain has TRBV20-1 and TRBJ2-3; 9 bases are a match to TRBD2. The germline V gene encodes CDR1 DFQATT and CDR2 SNEGSKA (reference sequence). J was trimmed by 0 bases and V by 2 bases; bases with no gene match: 9. This CDR3 contains 17 residues. CDR3 in amino acids: CSARRLAATLSTDTQYF. The CDR3 coding sequence is TGCAGTGCTAGAAGACTAGCGGCAACCCTTAGCACAGATACGCAGTATTTT.

This clonotype was seen at least ten times. The J gene is TRBJ2-5, the V gene TRBV12-3 or TRBV12-4; D call uncertain. V lost 4 bases and J 1 base, leaving 7 bases between the germline ends. The CDR3 consists of 13 residues. Written as DNA, the CDR3 is TGTGCCAGCAGTTCCTCGGTCCAAGAGACCCAGTACTTC. Its translation is CASSSSVQETQYF.

This clonotype has a handful of counts. This sequence joins TRBV6-4 and TRBJ2-3; tentatively, D is TRBD1 (6 bases). The V gene lost 3 bases and the J gene lost 4 bases, with 14 bases spanning the gap. The CDR3 totals 15 residues. Germline values: CDR1 MRHNA, CDR2 SNTAGT. CDR3 region: CASSEQGGGSDTQYF. DNA of the CDR3: TGTGCCAGCAGTGAACAGGGTGGGGGTTCAGATACGCAGTATTTT.

This clonotype was found many times. This chain uses TRBV25-1 with TRBJ2-1; D unresolved. V lost 1 base to trimming and J lost 2 bases, with 15 bases between them. This CDR3 has 17 residues. Germline CDR1 MGHDK, CDR2 SYGVNS. The CDR3 protein is CASSESREDRTYNEQFF. The CDR3 DNA is TGTGCCAGCAGTGAATCAAGGGAAGACCGTACCTACAATGAGCAGTTCTTC.